The 18 T cell receptor beta chains below come from one sample, sequenced in a study of a mutant IDH1 vaccine in newly diagnosed glioma (dated by TCRdb to about 2021). The meaning of the sample's time point label: week 5, during vaccination. A 20-mer mutant IDH1 peptide at 300 micrograms in Montanide made up each vaccine dose, which was injected subcutaneously together with topical imiquimod. These receptors' targets are unknown. Preparation of the library involved the immunoSEQ multiplex PCR assay. This is the immuneACCESS table as TCRdb keeps it, with only in-frame sequences that have V and J called. A part of the clones is gone; compared with another copy, unresolved V genes explain less than half, and the rest is unexplained. For this sample there are around 36,000 clones; just over 90% appear just once. Of the sample, about 2.4% is held by the ten largest clones. The sample in question was PBMCs, obtained from a glioma patient whose treatment included an IDH1 peptide vaccine. The origin of the receptors is a man in his fifties with glioma.

This chain uses TRBV11-3 with TRBJ2-1; D is ambiguous. The CDR3 is made up of 14 amino acids. V shed 2 bases and J shed 8 bases, with 13 bases lying between them. Germline V gives CDR1 SGHNT, CDR2 YENEEA. CDR3 in DNA: TGTGCCAGCAGCTTAAGTTTTTCCGACGATGAGCAGTTCTTC. Its protein product is CASSLSFSDDEQFF.

The CDR3 region is CASSAQGQGRFLYGYTF. CDR3 DNA sequence: TGTGCCAGCAGTGCCCAGGGACAGGGGAGATTCCTATATGGCTACACCTTC. The V and J genes are TRBV28 and TRBJ1-2; 10 positions agree with TRBD1. This CDR3 has 17 residues. The germline CDR1 and CDR2 sequences are MDHEN and SYDVKM. Trimming cost V 5 bases and J 5 bases; bases outside gene matches: 14.

This clone appeared a few times. The chain recombines TRBV4-2 with TRBJ2-3, with 12 positions matching TRBD2. This CDR3 is built from 16 residues. The germline CDR1 and CDR2 sequences are LGHNA and YNFKEQ. Trimming removed 0 bases from V and 4 bases from J; junction bases left unmatched: 2. The CDR3, as DNA: TGTGCCAGCAGCCAAGATCTAGCGGGAGGGCCAGATACGCAGTATTTT. As protein: CASSQDLAGGPDTQYF.

This clone was counted a single time. V gene TRBV29-1 combines with J gene TRBJ2-1; D is undetermined. Per the germline V gene, CDR1 is SQVTM and CDR2 is ANQGSEA. This CDR3 contains 12 residues. Trimming took off 2 bases at V and 6 bases at J, with 8 bases between the two ends. DNA of the CDR3: TGCAGCGTTGAAAAGCACAGCAATGAGCAGTTCTTC. This gives the protein CSVEKHSNEQFF.

This chain joins TRBV5-6 and TRBJ2-3; 12 nucleotides agree with TRBD2. The J segment lost 1 base and the V segment lost 3 bases, leaving 6 bases of the junction unmatched. CDR3 length: 17 amino acids. Looked up from germline, CDR1 is SGHDT and CDR2 is YYEEEE. In nucleotides, the CDR3 is TGTGCCAGCAGCTCGCCTAGCGGGAGGGGGGGCACAGATACGCAGTATTTT. It specifies CASSSPSGRGGTDTQYF.

The gene calls are TRBV30 and TRBJ1-1; D ambiguous. The germline V gene encodes CDR1 GTSNPN and CDR2 SVGIG (reference sequence). This CDR3 contains 14 residues. Trimming left V 2 bases short and J 7 bases short, with 17 bases between. The chain's CDR3 is CAWSYPGAFNEAFF. For the CDR3, the DNA is TGTGCCTGGAGTTACCCCGGCGCTTTTAATGAAGCTTTCTTT.

The chain employs TRBV9 and TRBJ2-6; no clear D. CDR3 length: 17 amino acids. Trimming pared 1 base from V and 1 base from J, leaving 12 bases between. CDR1 and CDR2 from the germline V gene are SGDLS and YYNGEE. The CDR3 protein is CASSVLGTISGANVLTF. Written as DNA, the CDR3 is TGTGCCAGCAGCGTATTGGGCACAATTTCTGGGGCCAACGTCCTGACTTTC.

The chain carries TRBV10-2 and TRBJ2-2; D perhaps matches TRBD2 (5 bases). Per germline, CDR1 WSHSY and CDR2 SAAADI. V dropped 5 bases and J dropped 6 bases, with 13 bases sitting between them. The CDR3 loop spans 14 amino acids. For the CDR3, the DNA is TGCGCCAGCAGTACACTAGAAAGGGCCGGGGAGCTGTTTTTT. This sequence encodes CASSTLERAGELFF.

The V call is TRBV5-6, the J call TRBJ1-6; D gene unclear. Germline lookup yields CDR1 SGHDT and CDR2 YYEEEE. The V and J ends lost 0 bases and 7 bases respectively, with 11 bases between them. This CDR3 region has 15 residues. CDR3 in amino acids: CASSLAPGSNSPLHF. The CDR3 DNA follows: TGTGCCAGCAGCTTGGCCCCGGGCTCCAATTCACCCCTCCACTTT.

The rearrangement links TRBV28 to TRBJ1-2, with D tentatively TRBD1 (5 bases). The CDR3 has 13 amino acids. CDR1 MDHEN and CDR2 SYDVKM come from the germline V gene. V shed 3 bases and J shed 1 base, with 6 bases lying between them. The CDR3 reads CASSFGGNYGYTF. The CDR3 DNA follows: TGTGCCAGCAGTTTCGGGGGTAACTATGGCTACACCTTC.

In this sample, this clone turned up a few times. The chain has TRBV7-6 and TRBJ2-3, with D hard to call. Trimming pared 2 bases from V and 4 bases from J, leaving 10 bases between. The CDR3 is 14 amino acids. The germline V gene has CDR1 SGHVS and CDR2 FNYEAQ. CDR3 nucleotide sequence: TGTGCCAGCAGCTTAAGGCCAACCGCAGATACGCAGTATTTT. This encodes CASSLRPTADTQYF.

This sequence joins TRBV5-1 and TRBJ2-1, with D tentatively TRBD1 (6 bases). The V gene lost 0 bases and the J gene lost 3 bases, with 13 bases spanning the gap. The CDR3 covers 16 residues. Germline V gives CDR1 SGHRS, CDR2 YFSETQ. The CDR3: CASSLDEGGRYNEQFF. The CDR3 DNA reads TGCGCCAGCAGCTTGGATGAAGGGGGTCGCTACAATGAGCAGTTCTTC. The full variable domain, in which reference TRBV5-1 and TRBJ2-1 provide the parts outside the CDR3, is KAGVTQTPRYLIKTRGQQVTLSCSPISGHRSVSWYQQTPGQGLQFLFEYFSETQRNKGNFPGRFSGRQFSNSRSEMNVSTLELGDSALYLCASSLDEGGRYNEQFFGPGTRLTVL.

V usage is TRBV7-3 and J usage is TRBJ2-2; TRBD1 matches 7 bases. V lost 5 bases, J lost 3 bases, and 3 bases stayed unmatched. Germline V lookup: CDR1 SGHTA, CDR2 FQGTGA. The CDR3 has 14 amino acids. DNA for the CDR3: TGTGCCAGCAGCATCGGACAGGACACCGGGGAGCTGTTTTTT. Translated: CASSIGQDTGELFF.

This chain connects TRBV5-1 to TRBJ2-2; TRBD2 aligns across 9 bases. The J segment lost 3 bases and the V segment lost 5 bases, leaving 5 bases of the junction unmatched. The CDR3 totals 15 residues. Looked up from germline, CDR1 is SGHRS and CDR2 is YFSETQ. The CDR3 loop reads CASRGVAGDTGELFF. In DNA, the CDR3 is TGCGCCAGCAGAGGGGTAGCGGGGGACACCGGGGAGCTGTTTTTT. The full variable domain, completed using reference TRBV5-1 and TRBJ2-2, is KAGVTQTPRYLIKTRGQQVTLSCSPISGHRSVSWYQQTPGQGLQFLFEYFSETQRNKGNFPGRFSGRQFSNSRSEMNVSTLELGDSALYLCASRGVAGDTGELFFGEGSRLTVL.

The gene calls are TRBV27 and TRBJ2-7; the match to TRBD1 covers 7 bases. The CDR3 is 18 residues long. Losses at the gene ends were 0 bases for V and 5 bases for J; bases not matched to a gene: 16. In germline, CDR1 is MNHEY, CDR2 SMNVEV (reference sequence). CDR3 sequence: CASSLSSLRQGLNNEQYF. The DNA for the CDR3 is TGTGCCAGCAGTTTATCAAGCCTGCGACAGGGATTGAACAACGAGCAGTACTTC.

V and J are TRBV6-1 and TRBJ2-3; D perhaps matches TRBD1 (5 bases). V was clipped by 0 bases and J by 1 base, with 8 bases between them. The V gene's germline CDR1 is MNHNS and CDR2 SASEGT. This CDR3 comprises 15 residues. The CDR3 region has the DNA TGTGCCAGCAGTGAAGCTACCAGGGGCACAGATACGCAGTATTTT. Translated, it gives CASSEATRGTDTQYF.

The chain couples TRBV5-6 to TRBJ2-7, with 9 bases identical to TRBD2. V shed 1 base and J 3 bases; nucleotides not matched to a gene: 2. CDR1 is SGHDT, CDR2 YYEEEE, per germline. The CDR3 extends over 14 amino acids. The CDR3 spells CASSLLAGVYEQYF. The CDR3 region has the DNA TGTGCCAGCAGCTTGTTAGCGGGGGTCTACGAGCAGTACTTC.

The chain carries TRBV7-2 and TRBJ1-6; TRBD1 might be the D (5 bases). The ends were cut back, 5 bases at V and 6 bases at J, with 11 bases in the middle. Germline V gives CDR1 SGHTA, CDR2 FQGNSA. This CDR3 spans 14 amino acids. CDR3 sequence (DNA): TGTGCCAGCAGCCCGGGACTACCTAATTCACCCCTCCACTTT. Protein sequence: CASSPGLPNSPLHF. The full variable domain, its missing parts supplied by reference TRBV7-2 and TRBJ1-6, is GAGVSQSPSNKVTEKGKDVELRCDPISGHTALYWYRQSLGQGLEFLIYFQGNSAPDKSGLPSDRFSAERTGGSVSTLTIQRTQQEDSAVYLCASSPGLPNSPLHFGNGTRLTVT.